This is a list of T cell receptor beta chains from one sample in a study of blood T cells in healthy people across ages. TCRdb passed the 5' RACE reads through MiXCR, listing each CDR3 protein once. The table lists about 690,000 distinct CDR3 sequences, around 38% of them singletons. Specimen: blood. The receptors were gathered from a man older than 75 in good health. The CDR3 runs from the conserved cysteine through the conserved F or W. A D gene is named only where the DNA matches it firmly. Rows may omit the clone size; those that give it use once, few, many or a size class.

j_call	v_call	d_call	clone_size	cdr3_nt	cdr3_aa
TRBJ2-7	TRBV6-5	TRBD1	.	TGTGCCAGCAGCACCGGGACAGAGAACTACGAGCAGTACTTC	CASSTGTENYEQYF
TRBJ2-7	TRBV2	.	few	TGTGCCAGCAGCCGAAACCCCGGACAAAGGAAAAGCTACGAGCAGTACTTC	CASSRNPGQRKSYEQYF
TRBJ1-2	TRBV28	.	.	TGTGCCAGCAGTTTTAATCCGGATGGCTACACCTTC	CASSFNPDGYTF
TRBJ2-3	TRBV6-2/TRBV6-3	TRBD2	.	TGTGCCAGCAGTTTCCTAGGACTAGCGCGGACAGATACGCAGTATTTT	CASSFLGLARTDTQYF
TRBJ2-2	TRBV7-2	.	.	TGTGCCAGCAGCCTCCCTCGCGGGGAGCTGTTTTTT	CASSLPRGELFF
TRBJ1-2	TRBV29-1	.	.	TGCAGCGTTGAAAACGGACAGTTGACTAACTATGGCTACACCTTC	CSVENGQLTNYGYTF
TRBJ1-1	TRBV9	.	.	TGTGCCAGCAGCGCGGGAAACACTGAAGCTTTCTTT	CASSAGNTEAFF
TRBJ1-1	TRBV28	.	.	TGTGCCAGCAAGAAGACCCTGAACACTGAAGCTTTCTTT	CASKKTLNTEAFF
TRBJ2-7	TRBV2	.	.	TGTGCCAGCAGGCTGGGACTCCACGACGAGCAGTACTTC	CASRLGLHDEQYF
TRBJ2-7	TRBV29-1	.	many	TGCAGCGTTGGAGTTAGCTACGAGCAGTACTTC	CSVGVSYEQYF
TRBJ2-3	TRBV6-2/TRBV6-3	.	few	TGTGCCAGCAGGTCCGGCGGGGGCAGCACAGATACGCAGTATTTT	CASRSGGGSTDTQYF
TRBJ2-7	TRBV6-6	.	once	TGTGCCAGCAGTTCCCGGACAGTCTTACAAGAGACCCTGTACTTC	CASSSRTVLQETLYF
TRBJ2-7	TRBV6-5	.	few	TGTGCCAGCAGTTACGGGACGGGGTCCGTTCCAGCTCAGCAGTACTTC	CASSYGTGSVPAQQYF
TRBJ2-2	TRBV28	TRBD1	.	TGTGCCAGCAGTTTTGCGGACAGGGTCACCGGGGAGCTGTTTTTT	CASSFADRVTGELFF
TRBJ2-1	TRBV6-1	.	.	TGTGCCAGCAGTGAAACGAGGTTTGAGCAGTTCTTC	CASSETRFEQFF
TRBJ2-7	TRBV6-2/TRBV6-3	.	few	TGTGCCAGCAGTTACTCGGCGCCAAGCTCCTACGAGCAGTACTTC	CASSYSAPSSYEQYF